These T cell receptor beta chains were read from a single sample in a study of radiotherapy plus CTLA-4 blockade in lung cancer. The method was immunoSEQ multiplex PCR; TCRdb's version includes in-frame clones alone and lacks a portion of them. The profile shows under 90,000 clones, about two thirds of them singletons. The starting material was peripheral blood, obtained from a patient treated with radiotherapy plus ipilimumab. The receptors derive from a human donor with non-small cell lung cancer that progressed on radiotherapy plus ipilimumab. Each CDR3 is given with its conserved first and last residue. The order of the fields is CDR3 protein, CDR3 DNA, clone size, J gene, D gene, V gene. A D gene is named only where the DNA matches it firmly. Clone sizes are given selectively: once, few, many, or a class where the clone is expanded.

CDR3: CASSPTGVADTQYF
DNA: TGTGCCAGCAGTCCGACAGGGGTAGCAGATACGCAGTATTTT
size: .
J: TRBJ2-3
D: TRBD1
V: TRBV2

CDR3: CASSLESGANVLTF
DNA: TGTGCCAGCAGCTTGGAGTCTGGGGCCAACGTCCTGACTTTC
size: few
J: TRBJ2-6
D: .
V: TRBV5-4

CDR3: CASSTSGGAGNEQFF
DNA: TGTGCCAGCTCAACTAGCGGGGGGGCCGGCAATGAGCAGTTCTTC
size: .
J: TRBJ2-1
D: TRBD2
V: TRBV18

CDR3: CARSPGHPNTEAFF
DNA: TGTGCCAGAAGCCCGGGACACCCGAACACTGAAGCTTTCTTT
size: .
J: TRBJ1-1
D: .
V: TRBV5-3

CDR3: CSGAEGPQEAFF
DNA: TGCAGCGGGGCGGAGGGCCCCCAGGAAGCTTTCTTT
size: .
J: TRBJ1-1
D: .
V: TRBV29-1

CDR3: CASSVGLGDNGYTF
DNA: TGTGCCAGCAGCGTAGGCTTAGGGGATAATGGCTACACCTTC
size: few
J: TRBJ1-2
D: .
V: TRBV9

CDR3: CASTSDSNEQFF
DNA: TGTGCCAGCACCTCGGACAGCAATGAGCAGTTCTTC
size: few
J: TRBJ2-1
D: .
V: TRBV28

CDR3: CSVPGGAHTEAFF
DNA: TGCAGCGTTCCGGGGGGGGCGCACACTGAAGCTTTCTTT
size: .
J: TRBJ1-1
D: .
V: TRBV29-1

CDR3: CASSLSLEGEKLFF
DNA: TGTGCCAGCAGCTTGTCACTAGAAGGTGAAAAACTGTTTTTT
size: few
J: TRBJ1-4
D: .
V: TRBV7-9

CDR3: CASSQGESMGYGYTF
DNA: TGCGCCAGCAGCCAAGGGGAGTCCATGGGCTATGGCTACACCTTC
size: .
J: TRBJ1-2
D: .
V: TRBV4-3

CDR3: CASSPPGKPQHF
DNA: TGTGCCAGCAGTCCCCCCGGGAAGCCCCAGCATTTT
size: .
J: TRBJ1-5
D: .
V: TRBV6-6

CDR3: CASSLSMGSPYEQYF
DNA: TGTGCCAGCAGTTTATCGATGGGCAGTCCCTACGAGCAGTACTTC
size: hyperexpanded
J: TRBJ2-7
D: .
V: TRBV27

CDR3: CASSLSASTDTQYF
DNA: TGTGCCAGCAGTTTGTCAGCTAGCACAGATACGCAGTATTTT
size: .
J: TRBJ2-3
D: .
V: TRBV27

CDR3: CASSLGGPDSNQPQHF
DNA: TGTGCCAGCAGCTTAGGGGGCCCCGATAGCAATCAGCCCCAGCATTTT
size: .
J: TRBJ1-5
D: TRBD1
V: TRBV5-4

CDR3: CASSGYQETQYF
DNA: TGTGCCAGCAGTGGATACCAAGAGACCCAGTACTTC
size: few
J: TRBJ2-5
D: .
V: TRBV27

CDR3: CASSFNGSGNEQYF
DNA: TGTGCCAGCAGTTTTAACGGGAGCGGTAACGAGCAGTACTTC
size: .
J: TRBJ2-7
D: .
V: TRBV27

CDR3: CASSLMGTGIDEQYF
DNA: TGTGCCAGCAGCCTCATGGGGACAGGGATCGACGAGCAGTACTTC
size: .
J: TRBJ2-7
D: TRBD1
V: TRBV9

CDR3: CSVAVRGNQPQHF
DNA: TGCAGCGTTGCGGTCAGGGGCAATCAGCCCCAGCATTTT
size: .
J: TRBJ1-5
D: .
V: TRBV29-1

CDR3: CASSRIAGGLGDTQYF
DNA: TGCGCCAGCAGTCGAATAGCGGGAGGGCTCGGAGATACGCAGTATTTT
size: .
J: TRBJ2-3
D: TRBD2
V: TRBV5-1

CDR3: CASSGTGRQPQHF
DNA: TGTGCCAGTAGTGGGACAGGCAGGCAGCCCCAGCATTTT
size: .
J: TRBJ1-5
D: TRBD1
V: TRBV19

CDR3: CASRTSRGGPYEQYF
DNA: TGCGCCAGCAGGACTTCACGGGGGGGCCCCTACGAGCAGTACTTC
size: once
J: TRBJ2-7
D: TRBD2
V: TRBV4-3

CDR3: CASSLPPTRRNTDTQYF
DNA: TGTGCCAGCAGTTTACCTCCGACTCGTCGTAACACAGATACGCAGTATTTT
size: few
J: TRBJ2-3
D: .
V: TRBV27

CDR3: CSVAGERGRTYGYTF
DNA: TGCAGCGTGGCTGGCGAAAGGGGACGGACCTATGGCTACACCTTC
size: .
J: TRBJ1-2
D: .
V: TRBV29-1

CDR3: CASSPTGLEQYF
DNA: TGTGCCAGCAGTCCCACAGGGCTTGAGCAGTACTTC
size: .
J: TRBJ2-7
D: .
V: TRBV28

CDR3: CASSHTGGSGGYEQYF
DNA: TGCGCCAGCAGCCACACAGGGGGTTCGGGAGGCTACGAGCAGTACTTC
size: .
J: TRBJ2-7
D: .
V: TRBV4-1

CDR3: CSVEAPAGVWYEQYF
DNA: TGCAGCGTTGAAGCCCCCGCGGGGGTGTGGTACGAGCAGTACTTC
size: .
J: TRBJ2-7
D: TRBD2
V: TRBV29-1

CDR3: CASSVRGGSNEQFF
DNA: TGTGCCAGCAGCGTCCGAGGGGGGTCGAATGAGCAGTTCTTC
size: few
J: TRBJ2-1
D: .
V: TRBV9

CDR3: CASGEGLGEQYF
DNA: TGTGCCAGCGGAGAGGGACTTGGGGAGCAGTACTTC
size: .
J: TRBJ2-7
D: .
V: TRBV11-2

CDR3: CASSFPLDRGGYEQYF
DNA: TGTGCCAGCAGTTTCCCCCTCGACAGGGGCGGCTACGAGCAGTACTTC
size: .
J: TRBJ2-7
D: TRBD1
V: TRBV28

CDR3: CSVGVGQGVTGELFF
DNA: TGCAGCGTTGGGGTGGGACAGGGCGTAACCGGGGAGCTGTTTTTT
size: few
J: TRBJ2-2
D: TRBD1
V: TRBV29-1

CDR3: CAISDQGAHTEAFF
DNA: TGTGCCATCAGCGATCAGGGGGCTCACACTGAAGCTTTCTTT
size: .
J: TRBJ1-1
D: TRBD1
V: TRBV10-3